What follows describes a single T cell receptor (beta chain). Some clones are missing from TCRdb's copy, which holds only in-frame ones; the method was immunoSEQ multiplex PCR. Of around 75,000 clones listed, about 89% are singletons. The entry originates in a study of technical replicates of blood from a handful of donors. This CDR3 has 15 residues. The V gene lost 5 bases and the J gene lost 0 bases, with 13 bases spanning the gap. CDR1 is MRHNA, CDR2 SNTAGT, per germline. Sequencing was done on a sample of T cells isolated from PBMCs. The clonotype originates from a human donor in good health. This sequence joins TRBV6-4 and TRBJ2-5, with a weak D call TRBD2 (7 bases). The chain's CDR3 is CASSPGGRYQETQYF. As DNA, the CDR3 is TGTGCCAGCAGTCCCGGGGGGCGGTACCAAGAGACCCAGTACTTC.